The 7 T cell receptor beta chains in this list originate from one sample, sequenced in a study of T cell responses to AZD1222 COVID-19 vaccine. Assay: immunoSEQ multiplex PCR; the TCRdb copy retains only in-frame clones and omits some. The data show 120,000 to 150,000 clones, with 90% to 95% seen just once and about 1.5% held by the top ten. The sequencing here drew on peripheral blood, taken on day 0 of AZD1222 vaccination. The receptors shown here come from an adult in good health.

The chain combines TRBV5-4 with TRBJ2-1, with TRBD2 matching over 9 bases. Germline-derived CDR1 and CDR2 are SGHNT and YYREEE (reference sequence). The CDR3 consists of 13 residues. Trimming cost V 3 bases and J 7 bases; bases outside gene matches: 2. Here the CDR3 DNA reads TGTGCCAGCAGCTGGCGGGAGGGGAATGAGCAGTTCTTC. Translation gives CASSWREGNEQFF.

This clone was observed at least ten times. The V gene is TRBV14, the J gene TRBJ1-1, with TRBD1 as a possible D gene (5 bases). CDR1 SGHDN and CDR2 FVKESK come from the germline V gene. Trimming stripped 4 bases from V and 0 bases from J, with 15 bases between. This CDR3 spans 16 amino acids. The CDR3 reads CASSRLMTALNTEAFF. CDR3 DNA: TGTGCCAGCAGCCGACTCATGACAGCTCTGAACACTGAAGCTTTCTTT.

The V and J genes are TRBV23-1 and TRBJ1-1; D is unclear. TRBV23-1 is labeled an ORF, and its function is uncertain. The CDR3 covers 16 residues. The ends were cut back, 7 bases at V and 7 bases at J, with 25 bases in the middle. The CDR3 loop is CASNPSEGGTSYEAFF. As DNA, the CDR3 is TGCGCCAGCAACCCTTCGGAAGGAGGTACCAGTTATGAAGCTTTCTTT.

In its sample, this clone was seen once. This chain joins TRBV5-6 and TRBJ1-1, with D hard to call. Germline V gene lookup returns CDR1 SGHDT and CDR2 YYEEEE. Trimming left V 0 bases short and J 1 base short, with 7 bases between. This CDR3 has 14 residues. CDR3 in amino acids: CASSLGLKNTEAFF. In nucleotides, the CDR3 is TGTGCCAGCAGCTTGGGACTCAAGAACACTGAAGCTTTCTTT.

V gene TRBV28 combines with J gene TRBJ2-3; 8 bases agree with TRBD2. CDR1 is MDHEN, CDR2 SYDVKM, per germline. V trimming: 2 bases; J trimming: 5 bases; junction bases outside the gene matches: 3. The CDR3 spans 14 residues. The CDR3 spells CASSLVAGLDTQYF. Here the CDR3 DNA reads TGTGCCAGCAGTTTAGTAGCGGGATTAGATACGCAGTATTTT. Supplemented by reference TRBV28 and TRBJ2-3, the full variable domain reads DVKVTQSSRYLVKRTGEKVFLECVQDMDHENMFWYRQDPGLGLRLIYFSYDVKMKEKGDIPEGYSVSREKKERFSLILESASTNQTSMYLCASSLVAGLDTQYFGPGTRLTVL.

This chain connects TRBV28 to TRBJ1-5, with TRBD1 matching 9 bases. CDR1 is MDHEN and CDR2 is SYDVKM in the germline V gene. With 7 bases clipped from V and 2 bases from J, the junction kept 9 bases outside the gene matches. CDR3 size: 16 residues. CDR3 loop: CASTLAGQGGNQPQHF. CDR3 nucleotide sequence: TGTGCCAGCACCCTAGCGGGACAGGGAGGCAATCAGCCCCAGCATTTT.

This clone was seen only once. This sequence joins TRBV10-3 and TRBJ2-3, with D perhaps TRBD1 (5 bases). V gave up 0 bases and J gave up 4 bases, with 11 bases separating them. Germline lookup yields CDR1 ENHRY and CDR2 SYGVKD. There are 15 residues in the CDR3. DNA of the CDR3: TGTGCCATCAGTGAGTCGAAGGGGATGGCAGATACGCAGTATTTT. This encodes CAISESKGMADTQYF.